These 20 T cell receptor beta chains originate from one sample sequenced in a study of T-cell memory formation after mild COVID-19. TCRdb reprocessed the 5' RACE reads with MiXCR, giving one entry per CDR3 protein. The table includes over 450,000 distinct CDR3 sequences, roughly 22% detected once. Sample: PBMCs or a T cell subset sorted from them (not recorded which). These TCRs come from an adult woman who had mild COVID-19 (a few samples of this study predate the infection). Cell type and time point are not known.

This clonotype was seen more than once but under ten times. This sequence joins TRBV29-1 and TRBJ1-1, with 12 positions matching TRBD1. The germline gives CDR1 SQVTM, CDR2 ANQGSEA. The CDR3 has 14 residues. V lost 8 bases and J lost 3; bases outside the gene matches: 7. CDR3 protein: CSTGTGGMYTEAFF. CDR3 bases: TGCAGCACAGGGACAGGGGGCATGTACACTGAAGCTTTCTTT.

The V call is TRBV30, the J call TRBJ2-7; tentative D call: TRBD1 (5 bases). Trimming took off 3 bases at V and 5 bases at J, with 23 bases between the two ends. Germline V CDR1 and CDR2: GTSNPN, SVGIG (reference sequence). The CDR3 totals 16 residues. The CDR3 DNA reads TGTGCCTGGAGCCCCAGGGTTTCCCTGGTCCGTAACGAGCAGTACTTC. It is translated as CAWSPRVSLVRNEQYF.

The genes are TRBV20-1 and TRBJ2-5; D possibly corresponds to TRBD2 (6 bases). V gave up 5 bases and J gave up 4 bases, with 17 bases separating them. The CDR3 runs to 14 residues. Germline V lookup: CDR1 DFQATT, CDR2 SNEGSKA (reference sequence). CDR3 in DNA: TGCAGTGCTTCGGGACTTCTTGAGGGAGAGACCCAGTACTTC. Its protein is CSASGLLEGETQYF.

This clonotype was seen a few times. The rearrangement uses TRBV5-1 and TRBJ2-3, with 10 bases lining up with TRBD1. Germline V gives CDR1 SGHRS, CDR2 YFSETQ. The CDR3 has 13 amino acids. J gave up 4 bases and V 9 bases, and 5 bases lay outside the gene matches. CDR3 in DNA: TGCGCCATCCGGGACAGGGGATCAGATACGCAGTATTTT. This encodes CAIRDRGSDTQYF.

CDR3 in DNA: TGCGCCAGCAGCCAAGTGGAGGGTTTGCACGAGCAGTACTTC. Protein product: CASSQVEGLHEQYF. V gene TRBV4-3 combines with J gene TRBJ2-7, with D perhaps TRBD2 (6 bases). This CDR3 region has 14 residues. Germline assignment: CDR1 LGHNA and CDR2 YSLEER. V lost 1 base and J 5 bases, leaving 12 bases between the germline ends.

This clonotype was recorded at least ten times. This chain links TRBV10-3 with TRBJ2-3; TRBD1 might be the D (5 bases). Germline lookup yields CDR1 ENHRY and CDR2 SYGVKD. The CDR3 has 16 residues. V dropped 0 bases and J dropped 1 base, with 11 bases sitting between them. The CDR3 reads CAISESGQPGTDTQYF. The CDR3 DNA is TGTGCCATCAGTGAGTCGGGGCAGCCAGGCACAGATACGCAGTATTTT.

The rearrangement links TRBV6-1 to TRBJ2-5; D may be TRBD2 (6 bases). The CDR3 has 14 residues. Germline V CDR1 and CDR2: MNHNS, SASEGT. V lost 4 bases, J lost 3 bases, and 12 bases lay in between. The CDR3 spells CASSAGEEEETQYF. The CDR3 bases are TGTGCCAGCAGTGCTGGGGAGGAGGAAGAGACCCAGTACTTC.

The chain couples TRBV6-2 or TRBV6-3 to TRBJ1-1, with D uncertain. The CDR3 spans 16 residues. V shed 1 base and J shed 4 bases, with 16 bases lying between them. Germline CDR1 reads MNHEY; CDR2 reads SVGEGT. CDR3 loop: CASSYWLTQRGTEAFF. CDR3 bases: TGTGCCAGCAGTTACTGGTTGACTCAGCGGGGCACTGAAGCTTTCTTT.

A single count supports this clonotype. V usage is TRBV4-1 and J usage is TRBJ2-7; 9 positions match TRBD1. V shed 1 base and J 3 bases; nucleotides not matched to a gene: 13. This CDR3 has 18 residues. Germline CDR1 MGHRA, CDR2 YSYEKL. The DNA for the CDR3 is TGCGCCAGCAGCCAAGCCCTTTGGGGAGACAGGGGGGTCTACGAGCAGTACTTC. Its translation is CASSQALWGDRGVYEQYF.

This clonotype was seen a few times. The rearrangement joins TRBV15 to TRBJ2-1; the match to TRBD2 covers 7 bases. Germline values: CDR1 LNHNV, CDR2 YYDKDF (reference sequence). This CDR3 is 17 amino acids long. V trimming: 0 bases; J trimming: 6 bases; junction bases outside the gene matches: 11. The CDR3 DNA is TGTGCCACCAGCAGAGATCGTCAGCGGGGTCGAAGCAATGAGCAGTTCTTC. Residues: CATSRDRQRGRSNEQFF.

This clonotype came up a few times. The rearrangement links TRBV4-3 to TRBJ1-5; weak D call: TRBD1 (5 bases). This CDR3 comprises 15 residues. Germline V gene sequence: CDR1 LGHNA, CDR2 YSLEER. V lost 4 bases and J lost 6, with 16 bases in between. The CDR3 nucleotides are TGCGCCAGCAGCCCGGGGCCCAGGGAGGGTCAGCCCCAGCATTTT. This gives the protein CASSPGPREGQPQHF.

The sample holds a few counts of this clonotype. V and J are TRBV10-2 and TRBJ2-3; 8 positions agree with TRBD1. In germline, CDR1 is WSHSY, CDR2 SAAADI. The junction had 2 bases not matched to a gene; V was cut back by 8 bases and J by 1 base. The CDR3 covers 13 residues. The CDR3 protein is CASLDRGTDTQYF. Here the CDR3 DNA reads TGCGCCAGCTTGGACAGGGGCACAGATACGCAGTATTTT.

The table lists this clonotype with a few counts. The DNA of the CDR3 is TGCAGCGTTGGTCTCTCAATGGTCAATGAGCAGTTCTTC. It translates to CSVGLSMVNEQFF. The chain carries TRBV29-1 and TRBJ2-1; D call uncertain. Germline loops: CDR1 SQVTM, CDR2 ANQGSEA. This CDR3 is built from 13 residues. The ends were cut back, 4 bases at V and 6 bases at J, with 13 bases in the middle.

This chain connects TRBV6-5 to TRBJ1-6; D is unresolved. The length of the CDR3 is 14 residues. Trimming took off 6 bases at V and 10 bases at J, with 16 bases between the two ends. Germline values: CDR1 MNHEY, CDR2 SVGAGI. The CDR3 bases are TGTGCCAGCAGGGATGGTCCCCGACACTCACCCCTCCACTTT. Residues: CASRDGPRHSPLHF.

In this sample, this clonotype turned up a few times. The chain uses TRBV5-6 and TRBJ1-1, with D unresolved. The CDR3 is 14 amino acids. Between the trimmed V and J ends, which lost 4 bases and 0 bases, there was a span of 10 bases. The germline CDR1 and CDR2 sequences are SGHDT and YYEEEE. The CDR3 sequence is CASSRSIVNTEAFF. The DNA of the CDR3 is TGTGCCAGCAGCCGATCAATAGTGAACACTGAAGCTTTCTTT.

A few counts support this clonotype. The chain recombines TRBV30 with TRBJ2-5, with D possibly matching TRBD2 (7 bases). The CDR3 totals 13 residues. Trimming removed 4 bases from V and 5 bases from J, with 14 bases in between. The germline V gene encodes CDR1 GTSNPN and CDR2 SVGIG (reference sequence). CDR3 nucleotides: TGTGCCTGGACCCTCGGGGGGCGGGAGACCCAGTACTTC. Translated: CAWTLGGRETQYF. Drawing the rest from reference TRBV30 and TRBJ2-5, the complete variable domain is SQTIHQWPATLVQPVGSPLSLECTVEGTSNPNLYWYRQAAGRGLQLLFYSVGIGQISSEVPQNLSASRPQDRQFILSSKKLLLSDSGFYLCAWTLGGRETQYFGPGTRLLVL.

This clonotype was observed a few times. The V gene is TRBV12-3 or TRBV12-4, the J gene TRBJ1-3; maybe TRBD1 (6 bases). Trimming left V 5 bases short and J 0 bases short, with 11 bases between. The CDR3 sequence is 15 residues long. The CDR3 loop reads CASSLGHRSGNTIYF. The CDR3 coding sequence is TGTGCCAGCAGTCTGGGACACCGCTCTGGAAACACCATATATTTT.

The chain carries TRBV5-1 and TRBJ1-3; D possibly corresponds to TRBD1 (6 bases). V was pared by 1 base and J by 0 bases, with 14 bases between. The CDR3 runs 17 residues. Germline CDR1 reads SGHRS; CDR2 reads YFSETQ. The CDR3: CASSLTTTGPSGNTIYF. The CDR3 DNA is TGCGCCAGCAGCTTGACGACTACAGGGCCCTCTGGAAACACCATATATTTT.

The J gene is TRBJ1-1, the V gene TRBV5-1; D not certain. The V and J ends lost 4 bases and 10 bases respectively, with 17 bases between them. Germline loops: CDR1 SGHRS, CDR2 YFSETQ. The CDR3 consists of 13 residues. Here the CDR3 reads CASSPDWRAGAFF. The CDR3 nucleotides are TGCGCCAGCAGCCCGGACTGGCGGGCCGGAGCTTTCTTT.

There are a few counts of this clonotype. The chain carries TRBV11-2 and TRBJ2-5, with D perhaps TRBD2 (5 bases). The ends were cut back, 5 bases at V and 5 bases at J, with 21 bases in the middle. CDR1 is SGHAT, CDR2 FQNNGV, per germline. The CDR3 contains 16 residues. The CDR3 sequence is CASSLPPPGVLETQYF. In DNA form, the CDR3 reads TGTGCCAGCAGCCTTCCCCCTCCCGGGGTTCTGGAGACCCAGTACTTC.